The T cell receptor beta chain under discussion was sequenced for a study of T-cell memory formation after mild COVID-19. TCRdb passed the 5' RACE reads through MiXCR, listing each CDR3 protein once. The table shows 35,000 to 55,000 distinct CDR3 sequences, with about a tenth occurring only once. This clonotype was seen ten or more times. Antigen unknown. Findings and caveats of the study: Researchers report contracting CD4+ clones mostly in CM and EM, with CD8+ clones in EMRA.

The CDR3 runs 16 residues. Germline V gives CDR1 LGHNA, CDR2 YSLEER. Trimming removed 0 bases at V and 1 base at J, with 12 bases between. The clonotype comes from an adult woman who had mild COVID-19 (a few samples of this study predate the infection). Cell type and time point are not known. Specimen: PBMCs or a T cell subset sorted from them (not recorded which). The chain carries TRBV4-3 and TRBJ2-5; D unresolved. DNA for the CDR3: TGCGCCAGCAGCCAAGATCTTGTAGGCCGCCAAGAGACCCAGTACTTC. Protein sequence: CASSQDLVGRQETQYF.